The 15 T cell receptor beta chains given below trace back to one sample, sequenced in a study of T cells in Graves' hyperthyroidism and ophthalmopathy (dated by TCRdb to between 2018 and 2021). Receptor amplification or capture employed multiplex PCR. The listed sequencing device is Illumina HiSeq 2000. The TCR beta CDR3 regions were amplified from the RNA transcripts. A first-round RT-PCR of the TCR CDR3 used the HTBI primer set with the Qiagen OneStep RT-PCR kit. In TCRdb, the public reads were trimmed at Q25 with fastp and aligned with MiXCR, with productive beta chains retained. For every CDR3 protein sequence, its rows merge into one entry that carries the most common genes and DNA. The table for this sample lists 450,000 to 550,000 distinct CDR3 sequences; approximately 25% of them were counted only once. The top ten hold approximately 10% of the sample. Sequenced: blood. These receptors were collected from a woman in her thirties with Graves' ophthalmopathy.

This clonotype was seen repeatedly, ten times or more. V is TRBV13 and J is TRBJ1-1, with D unclear. Trimming removed 1 base at V and 3 bases at J, with 15 bases between. Germline V gene lookup returns CDR1 PRHDT and CDR2 FYEKMQ (reference sequence). This CDR3 contains 16 residues. The chain's CDR3 is CASSLVGRLMDTEAFF. The DNA of the CDR3 is TGTGCCAGCAGCTTAGTAGGACGGCTAATGGACACTGAAGCTTTCTTT.

This clonotype was detected ten times or more. The rearrangement joins TRBV6-2 or TRBV6-3 to TRBJ2-7, with 10 bases identical to TRBD1. Germline V gives CDR1 MNHEY, CDR2 SVGEGT. Germline trimming cut 5 bases from V and 4 bases from J; bases unmatched to any gene: 5. This CDR3 spans 14 amino acids. The CDR3 sequence is CASSKGTGVYEQYF. CDR3 DNA sequence: TGTGCCAGCAGTAAGGGGACAGGGGTTTACGAGCAGTACTTC.

This clonotype was seen at least ten times. This chain joins TRBV11-3 and TRBJ2-7, with 7 nucleotides matching TRBD1. This CDR3 has 16 residues. The V and J ends lost 2 bases and 3 bases, in that order; junction bases with no gene match: 10. In germline, CDR1 is SGHNT, CDR2 YENEEA. Here the CDR3 reads CASSLITGDMVYEQYF. CDR3 nucleotide sequence: TGTGCCAGCAGCTTAATAACAGGGGATATGGTCTACGAGCAGTACTTC. Complete variable domain (other parts from reference TRBV11-3 and TRBJ2-7): EAGVVQSPRYKIIEKKQPVAFWCNPISGHNTLYWYLQNLGQGPELLIRYENEEAVDDSQLPKDRFSAERLKGVDSTLKIQPAELGDSAVYLCASSLITGDMVYEQYFGPGTRLTVT.

V is TRBV30 and J is TRBJ1-2, with 8 bases lining up with TRBD1. CDR1 GTSNPN and CDR2 SVGIG come from the germline V gene (reference sequence). The CDR3 runs to 12 residues. Trimming removed 2 bases from V and 4 bases from J; junction bases left unmatched: 0. This CDR3 is CAWSTGGYGYTF. The CDR3 region has the DNA TGTGCCTGGAGTACAGGGGGCTATGGCTACACCTTC.

This clonotype was counted at least ten times. The CDR3 nucleotides read TGTGCCAGCAGTTACGGGTCCCAGGCCAGCAATCAGCCCCAGCATTTT. It specifies CASSYGSQASNQPQHF. The chain links TRBV6-2 or TRBV6-3 to TRBJ1-5; D is undetermined. The CDR3 has 16 residues. Trimming took off 2 bases at V and 1 base at J, with 12 bases between the two ends. Germline V CDR1 and CDR2: MNHEY, SVGEGT.

This clonotype came up many times. This chain connects TRBV10-3 to TRBJ1-1, with D perhaps TRBD1 (5 bases). The CDR3 spans 13 residues. Trimming took 6 bases from V and 8 from J, leaving 16 bases between them. The V gene's germline CDR1 is ENHRY and CDR2 SYGVKD. This CDR3 is CAIRSSGAEEAFF. The CDR3 DNA follows: TGTGCCATCAGATCGAGCGGGGCGGAGGAAGCTTTCTTT.

About this clonotype itself: A much larger clone differs from this one at a single base, so this may be a read error. J is TRBJ1-1 and V is TRBV7-1, with D maybe TRBD1 (5 bases). TRBV7-1 is an ORF, with its function uncertain. The CDR3 is 16 amino acids. Trimming pared 3 bases from V and 4 bases from J, leaving 18 bases between. The CDR3 DNA follows: TGTGCCAGCAGCTCCCGGCTGGGGGGGGGGGGCACTGAAGCTTTCTTT. This encodes CASSSRLGGGGTEAFF.

The chain is built from TRBV20-1 and TRBJ2-5, with 8 bases aligning to TRBD2. Per germline, CDR1 DFQATT and CDR2 SNEGSKA (reference sequence). The CDR3 is made up of 14 amino acids. V trimming: 3 bases; J trimming: 1 base; junction bases outside the gene matches: 4. The CDR3 DNA follows: TGCAGTGCTAGCGGGGGGGCCCTCCAAGAGACCCAGTACTTC. Translated, it gives CSASGGALQETQYF.

This clonotype appeared many times. The chain joins TRBV20-1 to TRBJ1-5; TRBD1 is a possible D gene (5 bases). CDR1 is DFQATT and CDR2 is SNEGSKA in the germline V gene (reference sequence). V lost 7 bases and J lost 4, with 23 bases in between. CDR3 length equals 16 residues. CDR3 amino acids: CSVKTLSAGENQPQHF. As DNA, the CDR3 is TGCAGTGTTAAAACCCTCTCCGCGGGGGAGAATCAGCCCCAGCATTTT.

This clonotype was counted a few times. A much larger clonotype is one base distant, so this may be a read error. The chain couples TRBV20-1 to TRBJ1-1; TRBD1 agrees at 7 bases. The CDR3 is made up of 13 amino acids. Looked up from germline, CDR1 is DFQATT and CDR2 is SNEGSKA (reference sequence). Here the CDR3 DNA reads TGCAGTGCTAGGGGACAGTGGAACCCTGAAGCTTTCTTT. Its translation is CSARGQWNPEAFF.

This clonotype was seen repeatedly, ten times or more. The V call is TRBV6-4, the J call TRBJ2-7; D perhaps matches TRBD1 (6 bases). Germline V gene sequence: CDR1 MRHNA, CDR2 SNTAGT. V was trimmed by 10 bases and J by 3 bases, leaving 16 bases between them. The CDR3 consists of 13 residues. CDR3 DNA sequence: TGTGCCAACCCCGACAGGAAGGTCTACGAGCAGTACTTC. It is translated as CANPDRKVYEQYF.

Many counts were recorded for this clonotype. This chain connects TRBV18 to TRBJ1-2, with D maybe TRBD1 (5 bases). This CDR3 is 16 amino acids long. Trimming removed 3 bases from V and 2 bases from J, with 16 bases in between. Germline V gives CDR1 KGHSH, CDR2 LQKENI. The CDR3 sequence: CASSPVLGQSNYGYTF. As DNA, the CDR3 is TGTGCCAGCTCACCGGTTTTAGGACAATCCAACTATGGCTACACCTTC.

There are many counts of this clonotype. V and J are TRBV10-3 and TRBJ2-5; no clear D. Germline CDR1 reads ENHRY; CDR2 reads SYGVKD. The CDR3 spans 14 residues. V lost 4 bases, J lost 2 bases, and 11 bases lay in between. The CDR3 loop is CAISGAGAQETQYF. Here the CDR3 DNA reads TGTGCCATCAGTGGGGCAGGAGCACAAGAGACCCAGTACTTC.

This clonotype was detected only a few times. This rearrangement joins TRBV3-1 to TRBJ1-2; 10 bases align to TRBD1. V lost 1 base and J lost 3; bases outside the gene matches: 14. The CDR3 is 19 residues long. Looked up from germline, CDR1 is LGHDT and CDR2 is YNNKEL (reference sequence). CDR3 amino acids: CASSQAGKGQGKKDYGYTF. The CDR3 coding sequence is TGTGCCAGCAGCCAAGCGGGGAAGGGACAGGGGAAGAAGGACTATGGCTACACCTTC.

This clonotype was counted only a few times. The chain carries TRBV12-3 or TRBV12-4 and TRBJ2-7; 13 nucleotides align to TRBD2. CDR3 size: 14 residues. The ends lost 6 bases at V and 7 bases at J; junction bases unmatched: 6. The CDR3 reads CASSGLAGAFEQYF. CDR3 sequence (DNA): TGTGCCAGCAGCGGACTAGCGGGAGCTTTTGAGCAGTACTTC.